This TCR beta chain was sequenced for a study of T-cell memory formation after mild COVID-19. About the research overall: In these data, TCR clusters were largely donor specific. General study findings and limits: Day 15 to 85 contracting clones showed balanced CD4/CD8; later expanders leaned CD4+. Some clones that responded were present in memory (sampled pre-infection), which suggests cross-reactive memory joined. Researchers report contracting CD4+ clones mostly in CM and EM, with CD8+ clones in EMRA.

This clonotype occurred a few times. The antigen remains unidentified. TCRdb fed the 5' RACE reads into MiXCR, producing one record per CDR3 protein. The table lists over 250,000 distinct CDR3 sequences, more than 15% of them singletons. Trimming removed 5 bases at V and 4 bases at J, with 20 bases between. The length of the CDR3 is 16 residues. The source material was PBMCs or a T cell subset sorted from them (not recorded which). The V and J genes are TRBV12-3 or TRBV12-4 and TRBJ1-2; D not certain. The TCR comes from a man aged 18 to 29 who had mild COVID-19 (a few samples of this study predate the infection). Cell type and time point are not known. The CDR3 sequence is CASSPNPPRTAYGYTF. The CDR3 nucleotides read TGTGCCAGCAGTCCCAACCCGCCCCGGACGGCCTATGGCTACACCTTC.